A single sample gave rise to the 18 T cell receptor beta chains below, sequenced in a study of blood T cell repertoires in COVID-19 (dated by TCRdb to about 2020). Receptor libraries were prepared by the immunoSEQ multiplex PCR assay. What TCRdb holds here is the immuneACCESS table cut down to in-frame rearrangements. Part of the clones is not present; checked against another copy, under half of the missing clones reflect an unresolved V gene, and the others are unexplained. A total of 130,000 to 150,000 clones appear in this sample, about 80% of them only once. The top ten clonotypes cover 3% to 3.5% of the sample. Sequencing used peripheral blood. These receptors all stem from a woman of 80 years or more with acute or convalescent COVID-19.

The chain carries TRBV10-3 and TRBJ2-7; TRBD1 aligns across 9 bases. Trimming removed 7 bases from V and 1 base from J; junction bases left unmatched: 2. The CDR3 has 13 amino acids. Germline V gene sequence: CDR1 ENHRY, CDR2 SYGVKD. CDR3 loop: CAIKTGGSYEQYF. CDR3 nucleotides: TGTGCCATCAAGACAGGGGGATCCTACGAGCAGTACTTC.

This clone was picked up a small number of times. The chain joins TRBV19 to TRBJ2-7; D is possibly TRBD1 (5 bases). The CDR3 spans 14 residues. The V end was cut by 3 bases, the J end by 3 bases, with 12 bases between. Germline CDR1 LNHDA, CDR2 SQIVND (reference sequence). As DNA, the CDR3 is TGTGCCAGTAGTATCGATCGACAGAGCTACGAGCAGTACTTC. It encodes CASSIDRQSYEQYF.

The chain joins TRBV5-1 to TRBJ2-2, with D possibly being TRBD1 (5 bases). The CDR3 contains 14 residues. Looked up from germline, CDR1 is SGHRS and CDR2 is YFSETQ. The V end was cut by 4 bases, the J end by 1 base, with 8 bases between. The CDR3 bases are TGCGCCAGCAGCCCCGGACAGAACACCGGGGAGCTGTTTTTT. It specifies CASSPGQNTGELFF.

This clone was seen a single time. CDR3 sequence: CASSLYLFFRNTEAFF. The CDR3 nucleotides read TGTGCCAGCAGCTTATATCTTTTTTTTAGGAACACTGAAGCTTTCTTT. V and J are TRBV11-2 and TRBJ1-1, with D uncertain. Trimming took 2 bases from V and 1 from J, leaving 14 bases between them. This CDR3 has 16 amino acids. Germline CDR1 is SGHAT and CDR2 is FQNNGV.

This rearrangement joins TRBV18 to TRBJ2-7; 8 nucleotides agree with TRBD1. Losses at the gene ends were 2 bases for V and 2 bases for J; bases not matched to a gene: 2. CDR1 is KGHSH, CDR2 LQKENI, per germline. The CDR3 totals 14 residues. In nucleotides, the CDR3 is TGTGCCAGCTCACCAGGGACAGGCGCCTACGAGCAGTACTTC. It codes for CASSPGTGAYEQYF.

In its sample, this clone was seen a few times. The V gene is TRBV19, the J gene TRBJ1-1; D ambiguous. The V end lost 4 bases, the J end lost 1 base, and 13 bases lay between the germline ends. The CDR3 sequence is 15 residues long. The germline CDR1 and CDR2 sequences are LNHDA and SQIVND (reference sequence). The CDR3 coding sequence is TGTGCCAGTAGTACGGGGATGACATGGAACACTGAAGCTTTCTTT. Its protein product is CASSTGMTWNTEAFF.

J is TRBJ1-4 and V is TRBV27; TRBD1 agrees at 7 bases. Germline-derived CDR1 and CDR2 are MNHEY and SMNVEV (reference sequence). V shed 5 bases, J shed 5 bases, and the junction held 5 bases outside the gene matches. CDR3 size: 14 residues. The CDR3 DNA reads as TGTGCCAGCAGTCGTGACAGGGAAAATGAAAAACTGTTTTTT. Its protein product is CASSRDRENEKLFF.

The chain combines TRBV28 with TRBJ2-2, with 8 nucleotides matching TRBD1. Germline V gene sequence: CDR1 MDHEN, CDR2 SYDVKM. The CDR3 covers 16 residues. Trimming removed 3 bases from V and 0 bases from J; junction bases left unmatched: 3. This chain's CDR3 is CASSLPQGANTGELFF. CDR3 sequence (DNA): TGTGCCAGCAGTTTGCCACAGGGGGCGAACACCGGGGAGCTGTTTTTT.

The chain combines TRBV9 with TRBJ1-1; tentative D call: TRBD1 (5 bases). The germline V and J ends were trimmed by 0 bases and 1 base, with 13 bases remaining between them. The V gene's germline CDR1 is SGDLS and CDR2 YYNGEE. This CDR3 has 16 amino acids. The CDR3 coding sequence is TGTGCCAGCAGCGTAGTGCGGGGTCAGGGGAACACTGAAGCTTTCTTT. As protein: CASSVVRGQGNTEAFF.

The count of this clone is one. V and J are TRBV11-2 and TRBJ1-1; D is ambiguous. The germline V gene encodes CDR1 SGHAT and CDR2 FQNNGV. The V end was cut by 2 bases, the J end by 0 bases, with 13 bases between. This CDR3 contains 16 residues. The CDR3 DNA sequence: TGTGCCAGCAGCTTACCCCGGGGAGAATTGAACACTGAAGCTTTCTTT. Translated: CASSLPRGELNTEAFF.

V is TRBV19 and J is TRBJ1-2, with D hard to call. This CDR3 has 13 amino acids. Trimming removed 3 bases from V and 2 bases from J, with 7 bases in between. CDR1 LNHDA and CDR2 SQIVND come from the germline V gene (reference sequence). CDR3 nucleotides: TGTGCCAGTAGTATCTCACAAAACTATGGCTACACCTTC. Translating it yields CASSISQNYGYTF.

This chain joins TRBV3-1 (or the pseudogene TRBV3-2) and TRBJ2-1, with TRBD1 as a possible D gene (5 bases). The ends were cut back, 1 base at V and 7 bases at J, with 20 bases in the middle. CDR3 length: 17 residues. Germline CDR1 is LGHDT and CDR2 is YNNKEL (reference sequence). This chain's CDR3 is CASSQVSSGSLGNEQFF. The CDR3 nucleotides are TGTGCCAGCAGCCAAGTATCTTCAGGGTCCCTCGGGAATGAGCAGTTCTTC.

This chain joins TRBV5-1 and TRBJ1-1, with D possibly TRBD1 on 6 matching bases. The CDR3 length is 16 residues. Per the germline V gene, CDR1 is SGHRS and CDR2 is YFSETQ. Trimming shortened V by 0 bases and J by 3 bases, and 15 bases separated the two germline ends. The CDR3 region is CASSLGDRRSDTEAFF. In DNA, the CDR3 is TGCGCCAGCAGCTTGGGAGACAGGAGGAGTGACACTGAAGCTTTCTTT.

The chain recombines TRBV6-1 with TRBJ1-6, with D unclear. The CDR3 consists of 15 residues. CDR1 and CDR2 (germline): MNHNS, SASEGT. Trimming removed 3 bases from V and 7 bases from J, with 13 bases in between. DNA of the CDR3: TGTGCCAGCAGTGAGCGGGGTGGTTGGAATTCACCCCTCCACTTT. This encodes CASSERGGWNSPLHF.

This chain links TRBV3-1 (or the pseudogene TRBV3-2) with TRBJ1-3; no clear D gene. The V end lost 5 bases, the J end lost 0 bases, and 2 bases lay between the germline ends. CDR3 length equals 12 residues. CDR1 LGHDT and CDR2 YNNKEL come from the germline V gene (reference sequence). The CDR3 loop is CASSYSGNTIYF. The CDR3 region has the DNA TGTGCCAGCAGCTACTCTGGAAACACCATATATTTT.

CDR3 loop: CASSWQDYGYTF. The CDR3 DNA reads as TGTGCCAGCAGTTGGCAGGACTATGGCTACACCTTC. The J gene is TRBJ1-2, the V gene TRBV12-3 or TRBV12-4; D is unclear. With 4 bases removed from V and 3 bases from J, the gap between germline ends came to 6 bases. The CDR3 runs 12 residues.

The CDR3 loop is CASSPGGVREKLFF. CDR3 DNA: TGTGCCAGCAGCCCCGGAGGGGTGCGGGAAAAACTGTTTTTT. This sequence joins TRBV5-4 and TRBJ1-4; the D gene is possibly TRBD1 (5 bases). This CDR3 comprises 14 residues. Germline V gene data show CDR1 as SGHNT and CDR2 as YYREEE (reference sequence). Trimming left V 4 bases short and J 8 bases short, with 15 bases between. Full variable domain (remainder filled in from reference TRBV5-4 and TRBJ1-4): ETGVTQSPTHLIKTRGQQVTLRCSSQSGHNTVSWYQQALGQGPQFIFQYYREEENGRGNFPPRFSGLQFPNYSSELNVNALELDDSALYLCASSPGGVREKLFFGSGTQLSVL.

This chain links TRBV5-1 with TRBJ1-2; tentatively, D is TRBD1 (5 bases). From germline, CDR1 is SGHRS and CDR2 YFSETQ. This CDR3 is built from 14 residues. The V end was cut by 4 bases, the J end by 3 bases, with 13 bases between. This CDR3 is CASSTLQADYGYTF. CDR3 bases: TGCGCCAGCAGCACGTTACAGGCCGACTATGGCTACACCTTC.